This passage covers 3 T cell receptor beta chains from one sample sequenced in a study of identical twins. TCRdb reprocessed the 5' RACE reads via MiXCR and lists one record per CDR3 protein. The sample yields about 700,000 distinct CDR3 sequences, 8.5% to 9% seen once. The data were also submitted as part of a second study, on yellow fever vaccine responses in identical twins.

Sequencing was performed on PBMCs. The receptors were sampled from a woman between 18 and 29 years old in good health.

The table lists this clonotype with a few counts. The chain is built from TRBV12-3 or TRBV12-4 and TRBJ2-1, with D tentatively TRBD2 (7 bases). The CDR3 length is 16 residues. V lost 7 bases, J lost 0 bases, and 16 bases lay in between. CDR3 sequence: CASTPRGGRSYNEQFF. In DNA form, the CDR3 reads TGTGCCAGCACTCCCCGCGGGGGCCGCTCCTACAATGAGCAGTTCTTC.

This clonotype showed up many times. The genes are TRBV29-1 and TRBJ2-5; perhaps D is TRBD1 or TRBD2 (5 bases each). Germline V gene data show CDR1 as SQVTM and CDR2 as ANQGSEA. The V end lost 7 bases, the J end lost 5 bases, and 17 bases lay between the germline ends. The CDR3 sequence is 13 residues long. The CDR3 bases are TGCAGCGGGGAGAAAGGGGTTGGGGAGACCCAGTACTTC. Amino acid sequence: CSGEKGVGETQYF.

This clonotype has only one observation. This chain joins TRBV29-1 and TRBJ2-7; a possible D gene is TRBD2 (6 bases). CDR3 size: 16 residues. V gave up 4 bases and J gave up 1 base, with 20 bases separating them. Looked up from germline, CDR1 is SQVTM and CDR2 is ANQGSEA. Written as DNA, the CDR3 is TGCAGCGTTGGGGGGGAAGACACTGGGGGATCCTACGAGCAGTACTTC. Its protein is CSVGGEDTGGSYEQYF.